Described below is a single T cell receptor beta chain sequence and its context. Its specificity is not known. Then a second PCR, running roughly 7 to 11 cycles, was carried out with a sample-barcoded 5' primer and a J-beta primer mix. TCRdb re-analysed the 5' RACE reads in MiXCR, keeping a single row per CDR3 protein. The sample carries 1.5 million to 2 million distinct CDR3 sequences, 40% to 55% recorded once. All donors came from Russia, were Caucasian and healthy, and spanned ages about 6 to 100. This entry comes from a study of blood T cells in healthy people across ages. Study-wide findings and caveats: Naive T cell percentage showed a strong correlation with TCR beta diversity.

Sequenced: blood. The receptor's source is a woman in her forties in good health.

The CDR3: CASGQGRNEQFF. DNA of the CDR3: TGTGCCAGCGGACAGGGAAGGAATGAGCAGTTCTTC. The chain couples TRBV12-3 or TRBV12-4 to TRBJ2-1, with 8 bases identical to TRBD1. V shed 8 bases, J shed 7 bases, and the junction held 4 bases outside the gene matches. The length of the CDR3 is 12 residues.